This TCR beta chain was captured in a study of Japanese encephalitis immunity and Zika vaccine responses. Study details: For flavivirus-naive ZPIV recipients, samples came at weeks 2, 6 and 52. Stimulation used ZIKV structural-protein peptides split into flavivirus-conserved and non-conserved pools, or pre-vaccination-matched JEV or YFV peptides. Study findings and constraints: Each participant's samples clustered together, with no shared TCRs suggested. After ZPIV, CD4 T cells responding to conserved ZIKV epitopes lost repertoire richness in JEV-pre-vaccinated donors.

Trimming left V 3 bases short and J 5 bases short, with 17 bases between. Germline lookup yields CDR1 KGHSH and CDR2 LQKENI. The CDR3 length is 15 residues. Judged by abundance, this clonotype is hyperexpanded. Peptide pools at about 0.96 ug/mL each stimulated CFSE-labeled PBMCs over a roughly 6-day culture. Unfixed live CD56-CD19-CD16-CD3+CD4+ CFSE-low cells were sorted as proliferating CD4 T cells. TCRdb independently ran MiXCR on the 5' RACE reads; one entry per CDR3 protein. The sample has roughly 120 distinct CDR3 sequences; roughly 14% are singletons. The source of this sequence is an adult woman who received an inactivated Zika virus vaccine. The source was antigen-activated CD4+ T cells from blood, cultured, collected during a Zika inactivated vaccine study. The chain links TRBV18 to TRBJ2-7; tentative D call: TRBD2 (7 bases). The chain's CDR3 is CASSPRRGPGDEQYF. The DNA for the CDR3 is TGTGCCAGCTCACCGAGGCGGGGGCCAGGGGACGAGCAGTACTTC.